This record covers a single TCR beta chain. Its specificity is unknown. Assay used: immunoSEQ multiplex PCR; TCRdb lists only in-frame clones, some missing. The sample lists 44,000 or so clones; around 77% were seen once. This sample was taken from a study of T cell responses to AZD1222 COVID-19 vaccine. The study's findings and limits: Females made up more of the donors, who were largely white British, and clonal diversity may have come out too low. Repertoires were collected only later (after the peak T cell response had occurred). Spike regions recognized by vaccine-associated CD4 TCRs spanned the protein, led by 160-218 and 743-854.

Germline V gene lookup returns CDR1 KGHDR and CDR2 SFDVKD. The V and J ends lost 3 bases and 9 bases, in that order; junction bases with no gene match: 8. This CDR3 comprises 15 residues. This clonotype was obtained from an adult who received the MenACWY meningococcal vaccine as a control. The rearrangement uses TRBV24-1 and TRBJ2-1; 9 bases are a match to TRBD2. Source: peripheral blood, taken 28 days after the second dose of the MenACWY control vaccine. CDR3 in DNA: TGTGCCACCAGTGATCCAGTAGCGGGAGTAGGTGAGCAGTTCTTC. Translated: CATSDPVAGVGEQFF.